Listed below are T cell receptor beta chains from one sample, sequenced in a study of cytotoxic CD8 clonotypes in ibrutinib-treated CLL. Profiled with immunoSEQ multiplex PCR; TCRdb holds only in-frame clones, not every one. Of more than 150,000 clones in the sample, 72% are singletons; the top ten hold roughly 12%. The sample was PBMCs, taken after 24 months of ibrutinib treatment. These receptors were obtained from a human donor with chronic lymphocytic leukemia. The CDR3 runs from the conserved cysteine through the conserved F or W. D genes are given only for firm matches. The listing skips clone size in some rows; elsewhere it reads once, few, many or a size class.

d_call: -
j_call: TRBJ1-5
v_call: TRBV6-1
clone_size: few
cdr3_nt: TGTGCCAGCAGTGGCCAGGGTATTGCTCAGCCCCAGCATTTT
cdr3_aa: CASSGQGIAQPQHF

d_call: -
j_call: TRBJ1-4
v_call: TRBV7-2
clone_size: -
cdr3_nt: TGTGCCTCCAAGGGAGGGGAAAAACTGTTTTTT
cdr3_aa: CASKGGEKLFF

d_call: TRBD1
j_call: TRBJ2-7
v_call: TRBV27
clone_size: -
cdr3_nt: TGTGCCAGCAGTCCCCGACAGGGATTCAACGAGCAGTACTTC
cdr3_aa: CASSPRQGFNEQYF

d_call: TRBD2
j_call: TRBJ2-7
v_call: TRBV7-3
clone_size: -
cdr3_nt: TGTGCCAGCAGCGCGACTAGCGGGAGGTTGTACTTC
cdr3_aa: CASSATSGRLYF

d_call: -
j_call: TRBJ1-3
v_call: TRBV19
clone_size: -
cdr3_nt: TGTGCCAGTAGTATGTCGCTCGGACAAGGAAACACCATATATTTT
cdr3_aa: CASSMSLGQGNTIYF

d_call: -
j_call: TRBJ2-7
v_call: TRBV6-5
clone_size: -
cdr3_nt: TGTGCCAGCGTAGGGAGGACTTCCTACGAGCAGTACTTC
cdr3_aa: CASVGRTSYEQYF

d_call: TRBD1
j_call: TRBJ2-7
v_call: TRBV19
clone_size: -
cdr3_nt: TGTGCCAGTAGTGCCAGGGGGCCTTACGAGCAGTACTTC
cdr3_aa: CASSARGPYEQYF

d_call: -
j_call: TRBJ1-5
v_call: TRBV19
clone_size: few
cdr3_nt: TGTGCCAGTAGTATAGATGGAGGGATCAATCAGCCCCAGCATTTT
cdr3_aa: CASSIDGGINQPQHF

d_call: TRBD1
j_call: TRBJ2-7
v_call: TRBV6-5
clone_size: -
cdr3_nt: TGTGCCAGCAGTTACTCGACAGGGTCCCTCTACGAGCAGTACTTC
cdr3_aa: CASSYSTGSLYEQYF

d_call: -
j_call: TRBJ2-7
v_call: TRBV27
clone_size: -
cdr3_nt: TGTGCCAGCAGTTTAACTCATCCAATTTACGAGCAGTACTTC
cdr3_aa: CASSLTHPIYEQYF

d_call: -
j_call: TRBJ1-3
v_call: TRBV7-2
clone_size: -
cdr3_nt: TGTGCCAGCAGCTTACATCCAGCCAGCTCTGGAAACACCATATATTTT
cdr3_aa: CASSLHPASSGNTIYF

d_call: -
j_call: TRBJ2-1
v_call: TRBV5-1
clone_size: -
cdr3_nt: TGCGCCAGCAGCCCCCACCTCAGGGAATTTCGGATCTTC
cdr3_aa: CASSPHLREFRIF

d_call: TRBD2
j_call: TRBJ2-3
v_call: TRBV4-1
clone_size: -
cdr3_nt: TGCGCCAGCAGCCAAGATCCAGCGGGAGCTAGCACAGATACGCAGTATTTT
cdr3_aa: CASSQDPAGASTDTQYF

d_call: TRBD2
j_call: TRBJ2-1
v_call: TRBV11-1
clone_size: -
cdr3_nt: TGTGCCAGCAGCCGAGGGACTAGCGGGAGCTATGAGCAGTTCTTC
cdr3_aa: CASSRGTSGSYEQFF

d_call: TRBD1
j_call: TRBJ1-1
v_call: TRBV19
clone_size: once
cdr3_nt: TGTGCCAGTAGTCTTCCGGGACAGGGGGCGTTTGAAGCTTTCTTT
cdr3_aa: CASSLPGQGAFEAFF

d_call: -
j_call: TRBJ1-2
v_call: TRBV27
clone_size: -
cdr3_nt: TGTGCCAGCAGAAGAAACGGCTGGGAAGATGGCTACACCTTC
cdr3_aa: CASRRNGWEDGYTF

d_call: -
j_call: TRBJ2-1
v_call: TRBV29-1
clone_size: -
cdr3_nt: TGCAGCGTCCCGTCCCAGGCCTACAATGAGCAGTTCTTC
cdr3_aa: CSVPSQAYNEQFF

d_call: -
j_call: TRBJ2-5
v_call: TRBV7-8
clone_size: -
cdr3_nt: TGTGCCAGCAGCCAGGGGTATCAAGAGACCCAGTACTTC
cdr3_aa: CASSQGYQETQYF

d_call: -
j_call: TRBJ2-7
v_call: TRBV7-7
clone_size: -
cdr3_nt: TGTGCTAGCAGCTTAGATACCTCGGGCGGCGAGCAGTACTTC
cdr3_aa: CASSLDTSGGEQYF

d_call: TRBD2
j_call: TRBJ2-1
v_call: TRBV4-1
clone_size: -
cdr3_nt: TGCGCCAGCAGCCAAGATCCCGGGACTAGCGGACACAATGAGCAGTTCTTC
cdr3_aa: CASSQDPGTSGHNEQFF

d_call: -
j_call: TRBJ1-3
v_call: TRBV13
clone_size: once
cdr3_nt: TGTGCCAGCAGTGCCTCGCAGTTGGTTTTTGACACCATATATTTT
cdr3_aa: CASSASQLVFDTIYF

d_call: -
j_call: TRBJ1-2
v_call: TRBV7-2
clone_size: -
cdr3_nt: TGTGCCAGCAGCTTAGGTGGCCAGGGCTATGGCTACACCTTC
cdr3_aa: CASSLGGQGYGYTF

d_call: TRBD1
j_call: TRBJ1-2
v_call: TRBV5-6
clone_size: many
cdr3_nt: TGTGCCAGCAGCCGCGGCAGGGGGTATGGCTACACCTTC
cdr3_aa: CASSRGRGYGYTF

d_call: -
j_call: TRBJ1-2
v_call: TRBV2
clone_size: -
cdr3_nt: TGTGCCAGCAGTAGTTTGGGGCTAGGCTATGGCTACACCTTC
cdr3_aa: CASSSLGLGYGYTF

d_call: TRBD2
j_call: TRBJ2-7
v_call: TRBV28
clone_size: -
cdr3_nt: TGTGCCAGCAGTTTCGGGACTAGAGGTGCGGGCGCCTACGAGCAGTACTTC
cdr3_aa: CASSFGTRGAGAYEQYF

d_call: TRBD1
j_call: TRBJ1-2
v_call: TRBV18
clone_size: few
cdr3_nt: TGTGCCAGCCAGGGACAGGACTATGGCTACACCTTC
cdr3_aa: CASQGQDYGYTF

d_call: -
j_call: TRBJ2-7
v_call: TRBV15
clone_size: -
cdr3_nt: TGTGCCACCAGCAGAGATCCAGTGGGCTACGAGCAGTACTTC
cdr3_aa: CATSRDPVGYEQYF

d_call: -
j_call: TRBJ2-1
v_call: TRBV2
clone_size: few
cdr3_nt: TGTGCCAGCAGGAGAAGGGACGGGCCCTACAATGAGCAGTTCTTC
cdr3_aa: CASRRRDGPYNEQFF

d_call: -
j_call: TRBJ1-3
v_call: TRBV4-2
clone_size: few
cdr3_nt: TGTGCCAGCAGCCAATTAGGAGGGTTCGGAAACACCATATATTTT
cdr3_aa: CASSQLGGFGNTIYF

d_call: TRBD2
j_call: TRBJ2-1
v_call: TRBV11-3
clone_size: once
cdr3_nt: TGTGCCAGCAGCTCCCCGGGGGGTAGGAATGAGCAGTTCTTC
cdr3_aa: CASSSPGGRNEQFF

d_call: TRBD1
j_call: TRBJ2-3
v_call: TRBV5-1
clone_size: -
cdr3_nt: TGCGCCAGCAGCCCCTCCCGGGACAGCCATGCTACAGATACGCAGTATTTT
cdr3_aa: CASSPSRDSHATDTQYF

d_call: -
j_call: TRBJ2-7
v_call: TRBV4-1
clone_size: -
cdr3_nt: TGCGCCAGCAGCCAGTTGGTGAGCACACGGACCGGGGAGCAGTACTTC
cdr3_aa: CASSQLVSTRTGEQYF

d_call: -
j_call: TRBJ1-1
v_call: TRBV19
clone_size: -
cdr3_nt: TGTGCCAGTAGTATTGTACCTGGAACTGAAGCTTTCTTT
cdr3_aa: CASSIVPGTEAFF

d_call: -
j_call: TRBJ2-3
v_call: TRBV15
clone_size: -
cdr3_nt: TGTGCCACCAGCAGAGTCGGATGGCAGCCCGGGACAGATACGCAGTATTTT
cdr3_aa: CATSRVGWQPGTDTQYF

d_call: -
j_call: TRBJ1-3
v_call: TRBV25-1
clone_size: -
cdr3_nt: TGTGCCAGCAGTGAATATGGGCTCCCGGGAAACACCATATATTTT
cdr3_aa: CASSEYGLPGNTIYF

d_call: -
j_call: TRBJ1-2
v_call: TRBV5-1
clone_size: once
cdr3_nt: TGCGCCAGCAGCTACTCTCCTACAGATGGCTACACCTTC
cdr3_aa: CASSYSPTDGYTF

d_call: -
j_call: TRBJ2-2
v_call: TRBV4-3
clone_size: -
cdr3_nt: TGCGCCAGCAGCCAAGGACAGTTTACCGGGGAGCTGTTTTTT
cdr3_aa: CASSQGQFTGELFF

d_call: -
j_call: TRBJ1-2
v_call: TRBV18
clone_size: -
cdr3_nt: TGTGCCAGCTCACCACAATCGACCGGGGACGCGCTACCACTTAACTATGGCTACACCTTC
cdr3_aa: CASSPQSTGDALPLNYGYTF

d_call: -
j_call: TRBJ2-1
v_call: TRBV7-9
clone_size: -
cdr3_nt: TGTGCCAGCAGCTTAGACAGAGAAAGGAGATGGTTCAAGGAGCAGTTCTTC
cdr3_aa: CASSLDRERRWFKEQFF

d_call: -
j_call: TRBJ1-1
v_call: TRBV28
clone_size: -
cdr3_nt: TGTGCCAGCACCTTACAACACACTGAAGCTTTCTTT
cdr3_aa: CASTLQHTEAFF

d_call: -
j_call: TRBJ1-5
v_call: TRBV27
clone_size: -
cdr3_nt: TGTGCCAGCAGAAGGACAGCCAATCAGCCCCAGCATTTT
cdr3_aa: CASRRTANQPQHF

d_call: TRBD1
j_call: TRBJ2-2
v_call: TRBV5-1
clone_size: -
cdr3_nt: TGCGCCAGCAGGGATGGGACAGCGAACACCGGGGAGCTGTTTTTT
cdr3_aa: CASRDGTANTGELFF

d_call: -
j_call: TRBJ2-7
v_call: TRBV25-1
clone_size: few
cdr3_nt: TGTGCCAGCAGCAGACAAGCCTCCTACGAGCAGTACTTC
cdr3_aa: CASSRQASYEQYF

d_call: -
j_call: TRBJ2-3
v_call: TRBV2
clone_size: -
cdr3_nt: TGTGCCATCCCGGAGGGGTCAGATACGCAGTATTTT
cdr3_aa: CAIPEGSDTQYF

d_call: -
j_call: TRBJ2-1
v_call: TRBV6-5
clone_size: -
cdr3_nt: TGTGCCAGCAGTTACTCGCACTTGAGTGAGCAGTTCTTC
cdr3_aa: CASSYSHLSEQFF

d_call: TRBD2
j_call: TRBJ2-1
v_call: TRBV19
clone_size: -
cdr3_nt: TGTGCCAGTAGCCGACGACCCGGGACTAGCGGGAGGCGGTACAATGAGCAGTTCTTC
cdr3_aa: CASSRRPGTSGRRYNEQFF

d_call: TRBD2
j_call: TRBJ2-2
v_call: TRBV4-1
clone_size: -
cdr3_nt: TGCGCCAGCAGCCTCGGATGGGGACTATTTGTCGGGGAGCTGTTTTTT
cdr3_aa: CASSLGWGLFVGELFF

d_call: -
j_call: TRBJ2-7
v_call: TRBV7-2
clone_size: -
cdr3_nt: TGTGCCAGCAGCTTACACAGGGAGTGGTACGAGCAGTACTTC
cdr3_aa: CASSLHREWYEQYF

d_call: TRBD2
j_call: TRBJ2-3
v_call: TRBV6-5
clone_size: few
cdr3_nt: TGTGCCAGCAGTTACCTCCGGGAGGGAACAGATACGCAGTATTTT
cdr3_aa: CASSYLREGTDTQYF

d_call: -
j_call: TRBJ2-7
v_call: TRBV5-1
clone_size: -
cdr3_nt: TGCGCCAGCAGCTTGATGTCCCCGGGGGAGCAGTACTTC
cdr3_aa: CASSLMSPGEQYF

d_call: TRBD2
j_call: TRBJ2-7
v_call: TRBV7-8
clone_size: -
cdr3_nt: TGTGCCAGCAGCTTTGGCGGGAGGACATACGAGCAGTACTTC
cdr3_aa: CASSFGGRTYEQYF

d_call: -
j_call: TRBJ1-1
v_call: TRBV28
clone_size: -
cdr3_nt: TGTGCCAGCACTACGGCGGAGACTGAGAACACTGAAGCTTTCTTT
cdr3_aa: CASTTAETENTEAFF

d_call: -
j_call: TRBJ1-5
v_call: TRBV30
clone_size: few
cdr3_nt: TGTGCCTGGGGACCAACAGGCGGGTATAGCAATCAGCCCCAGCATTTT
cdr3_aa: CAWGPTGGYSNQPQHF